These 21 T cell receptor beta chains came from one sample sequenced in a study of blood T cell repertoires in COVID-19. TCRdb's table, derived via immunoSEQ multiplex PCR, lists solely in-frame clones and lacks some. The sample holds roughly 140,000 clones, around four fifths seen once. The sample taken for sequencing was peripheral blood. Every receptor here comes from a woman aged 40-49 years with active or convalescent COVID-19.

The J gene is TRBJ1-1, the V gene TRBV5-1; 8 nucleotides match TRBD1. Germline CDR1 reads SGHRS; CDR2 reads YFSETQ. Unmatched junction bases numbered 4, after V lost 2 bases and J lost 1 base. This CDR3 spans 15 amino acids. The CDR3 DNA reads TGCGCCAGCAGCTTCACAGGGGGAGGGAACACTGAAGCTTTCTTT. Residues: CASSFTGGGNTEAFF. The entire variable domain, with the rest obtained from reference TRBV5-1 and TRBJ1-1, is as follows: KAGVTQTPRYLIKTRGQQVTLSCSPISGHRSVSWYQQTPGQGLQFLFEYFSETQRNKGNFPGRFSGRQFSNSRSEMNVSTLELGDSALYLCASSFTGGGNTEAFFGQGTRLTVV.

The gene calls are TRBV2 and TRBJ1-3; D is possibly TRBD1 (5 bases). V lost 7 bases, J lost 4 bases, and 17 bases lay in between. Germline values: CDR1 SNHLY, CDR2 FYNNEI. This CDR3 contains 15 residues. CDR3 in amino acids: CASTGRGRGGNTIYF. CDR3 coding DNA: TGTGCCAGCACTGGTAGGGGTCGCGGAGGAAACACCATATATTTT.

This clone was seen a handful of times. V is TRBV7-2 and J is TRBJ2-7, with D perhaps TRBD2 (6 bases). Germline V CDR1 and CDR2: SGHTA, FQGNSA. The germline V and J ends were trimmed by 4 bases and 1 base, with 14 bases remaining between them. The CDR3 loop spans 15 amino acids. Here the CDR3 reads CASSSNPGGSYEQYF. The CDR3 DNA reads as TGTGCCAGCAGCTCCAATCCCGGAGGGTCCTACGAGCAGTACTTC.

The count of this clone is one. This chain joins TRBV18 and TRBJ2-5, with TRBD1 identical over 8 bases. Losses at the gene ends were 8 bases for V and 2 bases for J; bases not matched to a gene: 7. The germline V gene encodes CDR1 KGHSH and CDR2 LQKENI. The length of the CDR3 is 14 residues. The CDR3 loop reads CASTRTGLQETQYF. The CDR3 coding sequence is TGTGCCAGCACAAGGACAGGGTTACAAGAGACCCAGTACTTC. The complete variable domain, with remaining parts taken from reference TRBV18 and TRBJ2-5, reads NAGVMQNPRHLVRRRGQEARLRCSPMKGHSHVYWYRQLPEEGLKFMVYLQKENIIDESGMPKERFSAEFPKEGPSILRIQQVVRGDSAAYFCASTRTGLQETQYFGPGTRLLVL.

The chain has TRBV4-1 and TRBJ1-2, with 7 bases identical to TRBD1. This CDR3 region has 17 residues. Trimming removed 1 base from V and 2 bases from J; junction bases left unmatched: 10. CDR1 is MGHRA, CDR2 YSYEKL, per germline. The CDR3 coding sequence is TGCGCCAGCAGCCAAGTTGGGGGACAGAGAGTAAACTATGGCTACACCTTC. It translates to CASSQVGGQRVNYGYTF.

The gene calls are TRBV6-6 and TRBJ2-2, with D uncertain. Germline lookup yields CDR1 MNHNY and CDR2 SVGAGI (reference sequence). The CDR3 contains 15 residues. The ends were cut back, 6 bases at V and 0 bases at J, with 11 bases in the middle. CDR3 residues: CASSLPTPNTGELFF. CDR3 bases: TGTGCCAGCAGCCTACCTACCCCGAACACCGGGGAGCTGTTTTTT.

V is TRBV10-3 and J is TRBJ1-3, with TRBD1 as a possible D gene (6 bases). V was cut by 6 bases and J by 4 bases, with 16 bases left in between. The CDR3 is 15 amino acids. Germline CDR1 ENHRY, CDR2 SYGVKD. DNA for the CDR3: TGTGCCATCAGGGACACAGGGAAATACGGAAACACCATATATTTT. The encoded protein is CAIRDTGKYGNTIYF.

V gene TRBV5-1 combines with J gene TRBJ2-5; 8 bases are shared with TRBD2. Germline-derived CDR1 and CDR2 are SGHRS and YFSETQ. Trimming at V came to 1 base and at J to 4 bases, leaving 6 bases not matched to a gene. CDR3 length: 15 residues. CDR3 amino acids: CASSLPAGGGETQYF. The CDR3 region has the DNA TGCGCCAGCAGCTTGCCCGCGGGGGGAGGAGAGACCCAGTACTTC.

The rearrangement joins TRBV5-1 to TRBJ2-3; no firm D call. The germline CDR1 and CDR2 sequences are SGHRS and YFSETQ. The CDR3 has 14 residues. V was pared by 0 bases and J by 6 bases, with 11 bases between. The CDR3 is CASSLGVTGDTQYF. CDR3 bases: TGCGCCAGCAGCTTGGGGGTTACCGGGGATACGCAGTATTTT.

The CDR3 DNA sequence: TGTGCCAGCAACCCGACGGGGAACACCGGGGAGCTGTTTTTT. Amino acids: CASNPTGNTGELFF. The gene calls are TRBV6-4 and TRBJ2-2; D ambiguous. Germline lookup yields CDR1 MRHNA and CDR2 SNTAGT. The CDR3 runs 14 residues. V lost 7 bases, J lost 1 base, and 10 bases lay in between.

The chain combines TRBV9 with TRBJ1-3; 7 bases fit TRBD1. Germline V lookup: CDR1 SGDLS, CDR2 YYNGEE. The CDR3 runs to 18 residues. After removal of 4 bases from V and 1 base from J, the junction contained 14 bases not matched to a gene. The DNA for the CDR3 is TGTGCCAGCAGCCCACTGACAGGGACAACGCGGTCTGGAAACACCATATATTTT. This encodes CASSPLTGTTRSGNTIYF.

This clone was observed once. The J gene is TRBJ1-5, the V gene TRBV30; TRBD1 is a possible D gene (6 bases). Germline V gives CDR1 GTSNPN, CDR2 SVGIG (reference sequence). The germline V and J ends were trimmed by 3 bases and 0 bases, with 15 bases remaining between them. This CDR3 region has 16 residues. The CDR3 is CAWRLTGLYSNQPQHF. The DNA of the CDR3 is TGTGCCTGGAGGCTGACAGGACTTTATAGCAATCAGCCCCAGCATTTT.

The chain recombines TRBV28 with TRBJ2-5, with D tentatively TRBD1 (6 bases). CDR1 and CDR2 from the germline V gene are MDHEN and SYDVKM. Trimming pared 3 bases from V and 2 bases from J, leaving 13 bases between. This CDR3 region has 15 residues. The CDR3 DNA is TGTGCCAGCAGTTTTCTGGGGGCAGGTCAAGAGACCCAGTACTTC. Amino acids: CASSFLGAGQETQYF.

J is TRBJ2-7 and V is TRBV7-9, with 12 nucleotides matching TRBD2. V lost 5 bases to trimming and J lost 4 bases; unmatched junction nucleotides: 6. The CDR3 runs 15 residues. Germline V gene sequence: CDR1 SEHNR, CDR2 FQNEAQ (reference sequence). CDR3 in DNA: TGTGCCAGCAGCAAGACTAGCGGGAGTCGGTACGAGCAGTACTTC. It translates to CASSKTSGSRYEQYF.

This clone showed up just once. The chain combines TRBV5-1 with TRBJ1-2; a weak D match, TRBD1 (6 bases). Trimming took 1 base from V and 3 from J, leaving 16 bases between them. CDR3 length: 16 residues. Germline CDR1 SGHRS, CDR2 YFSETQ. CDR3 DNA: TGCGCCAGCAGCTTGAGCCCGGACAGCCGAGACTATGGCTACACCTTC. Its protein is CASSLSPDSRDYGYTF.

The chain carries TRBV28 and TRBJ1-4; 11 nucleotides line up with TRBD1. Per germline, CDR1 MDHEN and CDR2 SYDVKM. The ends lost 2 bases at V and 6 bases at J; junction bases unmatched: 14. The CDR3 length is 19 residues. The CDR3 DNA sequence: TGTGCCAGCAGTTTAATGAGGCCCTTAACGGGACAGGGGGATGAAAAACTGTTTTTT. It translates to CASSLMRPLTGQGDEKLFF.

The J gene is TRBJ2-7, the V gene TRBV28, with D maybe TRBD2 (5 bases). This CDR3 is built from 14 residues. Looked up from germline, CDR1 is MDHEN and CDR2 is SYDVKM. The V end lost 5 bases, the J end lost 2 bases, and 13 bases lay between the germline ends. This CDR3 is CASSRVAYTYEQYF. The CDR3 nucleotides are TGTGCCAGCAGTAGGGTAGCGTACACCTACGAGCAGTACTTC.

J is TRBJ1-2 and V is TRBV27; D uncertain. CDR3 length equals 13 residues. The ends were cut back, 5 bases at V and 4 bases at J, with 11 bases in the middle. CDR1 and CDR2 from the germline V gene are MNHEY and SMNVEV (reference sequence). The CDR3 loop reads CASSPGGFYGYTF. CDR3 DNA sequence: TGTGCCAGCAGTCCCGGAGGATTCTATGGCTACACCTTC.

This clone was counted a few times. This chain joins TRBV4-2 and TRBJ1-2; D not resolved. V gave up 0 bases and J gave up 3 bases, with 8 bases separating them. The CDR3 sequence is 14 residues long. Per the germline V gene, CDR1 is LGHNA and CDR2 is YNFKEQ. DNA for the CDR3: TGTGCCAGCAGCCAAGATGCCAGCGACTATGGCTACACCTTC. Translated: CASSQDASDYGYTF.

Here the CDR3 DNA reads TGTGCCAGCAGACCCGGGACAGGGGACTACAATGAGCAGTTCTTC. This codes for CASRPGTGDYNEQFF. The chain recombines TRBV27 with TRBJ2-1, with TRBD1 matching over 10 bases. From germline, CDR1 is MNHEY and CDR2 SMNVEV (reference sequence). The CDR3 totals 15 residues. With 6 bases clipped from V and 3 bases from J, the junction kept 5 bases outside the gene matches.

The rearrangement joins TRBV28 to TRBJ1-5; D is unresolved. Trimming shortened V by 5 bases and J by 2 bases, and 19 bases separated the two germline ends. The germline CDR1 and CDR2 sequences are MDHEN and SYDVKM. CDR3 length: 17 residues. The CDR3 DNA reads as TGTGCCAGCAGTACCCCGATTGAGAACCGTGGCAATCAGCCCCAGCATTTT. Its translation: CASSTPIENRGNQPQHF.